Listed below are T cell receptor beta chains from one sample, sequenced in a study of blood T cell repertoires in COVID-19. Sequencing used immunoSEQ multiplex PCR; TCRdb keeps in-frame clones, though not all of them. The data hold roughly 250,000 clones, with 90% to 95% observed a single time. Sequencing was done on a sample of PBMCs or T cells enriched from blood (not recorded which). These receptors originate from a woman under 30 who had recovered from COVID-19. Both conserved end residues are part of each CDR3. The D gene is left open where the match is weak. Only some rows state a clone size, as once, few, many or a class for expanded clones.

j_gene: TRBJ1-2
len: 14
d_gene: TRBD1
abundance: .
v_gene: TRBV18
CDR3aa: CASSPPDRAGGYTF
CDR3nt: TGTGCCAGCTCACCACCCGACAGGGCTGGGGGCTACACCTTC

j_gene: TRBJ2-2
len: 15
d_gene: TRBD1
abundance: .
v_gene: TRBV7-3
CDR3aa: CASSDRDRGTGELFF
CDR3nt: TGTGCCAGCAGCGACCGGGACAGGGGCACCGGGGAGCTGTTTTTT

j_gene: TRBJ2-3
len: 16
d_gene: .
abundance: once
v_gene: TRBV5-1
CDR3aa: CASSLEVLASTDTQYF
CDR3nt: TGCGCCAGCAGCTTGGAAGTCCTAGCGAGCACAGATACGCAGTATTTT

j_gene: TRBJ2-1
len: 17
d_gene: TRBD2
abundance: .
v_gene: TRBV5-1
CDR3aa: CASSLDLLAGTYNEQFF
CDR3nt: TGCGCCAGCAGCTTGGATCTTCTAGCGGGCACCTACAATGAGCAGTTCTTC

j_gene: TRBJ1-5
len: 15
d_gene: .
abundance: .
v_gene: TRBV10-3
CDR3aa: CAISESGVIGQPQHF
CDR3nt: TGTGCCATCAGTGAGTCCGGGGTTATTGGTCAGCCCCAGCATTTT

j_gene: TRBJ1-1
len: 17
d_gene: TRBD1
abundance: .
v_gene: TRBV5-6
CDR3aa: CASSLRTGGWGNTEAFF
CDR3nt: TGTGCCAGCAGCTTGCGGACAGGGGGCTGGGGGAACACTGAAGCTTTCTTT

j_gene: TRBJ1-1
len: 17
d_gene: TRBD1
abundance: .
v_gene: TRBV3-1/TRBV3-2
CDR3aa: CASSQRDRGLPGYEAFF
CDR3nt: TGTGCCAGCAGCCAGAGGGACAGGGGGCTCCCGGGGTATGAAGCTTTCTTT

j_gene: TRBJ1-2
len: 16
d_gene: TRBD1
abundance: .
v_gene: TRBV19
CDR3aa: CASIGGQGAFWYGYTF
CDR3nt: TGTGCCAGTATCGGGGGACAGGGGGCCTTCTGGTATGGCTACACCTTC

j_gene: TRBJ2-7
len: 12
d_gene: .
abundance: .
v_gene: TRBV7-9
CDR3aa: CASSLSGNEQYF
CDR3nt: TGTGCCAGCAGCTTATCAGGAAACGAGCAGTACTTC

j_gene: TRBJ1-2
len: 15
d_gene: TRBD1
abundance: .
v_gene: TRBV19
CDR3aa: CASSSGEAGGWGYTF
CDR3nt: TGTGCCAGTAGCTCCGGGGAGGCAGGGGGCTGGGGCTACACCTTC

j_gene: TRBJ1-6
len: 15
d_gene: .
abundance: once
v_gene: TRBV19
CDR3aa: CASQRQDRINSPLHF
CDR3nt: TGTGCCTCCCAAAGACAGGACCGAATCAATTCACCCCTCCACTTT

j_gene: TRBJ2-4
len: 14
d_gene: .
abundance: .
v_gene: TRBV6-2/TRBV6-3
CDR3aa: CASSPGTKKNIQYF
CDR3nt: TGTGCCAGCAGTCCGGGAACGAAAAAAAACATTCAGTACTTC

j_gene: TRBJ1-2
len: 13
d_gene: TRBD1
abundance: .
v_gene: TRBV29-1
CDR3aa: CSVSTGGARGYTF
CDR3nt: TGCAGCGTTTCTACAGGGGGCGCGCGGGGCTACACCTTC

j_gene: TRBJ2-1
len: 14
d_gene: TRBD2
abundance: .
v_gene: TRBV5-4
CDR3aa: CASSPAGGYNEQFF
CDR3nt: TGTGCCAGCAGCCCGGCGGGGGGATACAATGAGCAGTTCTTC

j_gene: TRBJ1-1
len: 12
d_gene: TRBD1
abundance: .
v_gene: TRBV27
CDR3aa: CASSLGGGQAFF
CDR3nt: TGTGCCAGCAGTTTAGGAGGGGGCCAAGCTTTCTTT

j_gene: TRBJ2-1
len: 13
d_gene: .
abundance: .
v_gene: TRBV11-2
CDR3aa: CATRWSYYNEQFF
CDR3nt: TGTGCCACCCGCTGGTCCTACTACAATGAGCAGTTCTTC

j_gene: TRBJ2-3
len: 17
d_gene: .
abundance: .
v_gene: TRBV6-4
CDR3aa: CASSANPGQRGTDTQYF
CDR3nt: TGTGCCAGCAGTGCCAACCCGGGACAAAGGGGAACAGATACGCAGTATTTT

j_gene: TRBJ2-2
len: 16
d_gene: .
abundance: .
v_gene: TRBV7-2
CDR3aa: CASSLGGAGNTGELFF
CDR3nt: TGTGCCAGCAGCTTAGGCGGGGCGGGGAACACCGGGGAGCTGTTTTTT

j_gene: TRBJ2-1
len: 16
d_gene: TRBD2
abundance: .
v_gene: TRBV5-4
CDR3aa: CASTLGSSGINNEQFF
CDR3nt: TGTGCCAGCACGCTTGGATCTAGCGGGATAAACAATGAGCAGTTCTTC

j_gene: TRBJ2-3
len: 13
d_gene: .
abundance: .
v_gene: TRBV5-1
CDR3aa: CASSSRGLDTQYF
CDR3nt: TGCGCCAGCAGCTCCCGAGGGTTAGATACGCAGTATTTT

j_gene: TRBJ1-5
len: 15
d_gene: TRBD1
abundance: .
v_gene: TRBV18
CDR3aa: CASSSQGGLDQPQHF
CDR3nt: TGTGCCAGCTCATCCCAGGGGGGATTGGATCAGCCCCAGCATTTT

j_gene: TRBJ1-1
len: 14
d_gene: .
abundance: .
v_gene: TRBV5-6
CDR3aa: CASSLPGARTEAFF
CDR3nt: TGTGCCAGCAGCTTACCAGGGGCGCGGACTGAAGCTTTCTTT

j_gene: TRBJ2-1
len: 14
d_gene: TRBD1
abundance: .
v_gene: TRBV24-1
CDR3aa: CATSRQGSHNEQFF
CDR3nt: TGTGCCACCTCCCGACAGGGGTCTCACAATGAGCAGTTCTTC

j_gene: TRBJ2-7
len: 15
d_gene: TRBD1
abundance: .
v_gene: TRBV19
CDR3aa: CASSGGQGAFYEQYF
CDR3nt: TGTGCCAGTAGTGGAGGACAGGGGGCTTTCTACGAGCAGTACTTC

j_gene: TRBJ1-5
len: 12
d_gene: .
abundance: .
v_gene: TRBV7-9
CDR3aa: CASSDTNQPQHF
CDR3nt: TGTGCCAGCAGCGATACAAATCAGCCCCAGCATTTT

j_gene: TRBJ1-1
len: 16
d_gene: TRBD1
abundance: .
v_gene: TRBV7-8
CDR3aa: CASSSYRDRGNTEAFF
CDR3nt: TGTGCCAGCAGCTCTTACCGGGACAGGGGGAACACTGAAGCTTTCTTT

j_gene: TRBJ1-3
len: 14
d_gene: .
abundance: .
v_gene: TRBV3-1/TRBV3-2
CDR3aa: CASSLTTAGNTIYF
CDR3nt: TGTGCCAGCAGCCTTACGACAGCTGGAAACACCATATATTTT

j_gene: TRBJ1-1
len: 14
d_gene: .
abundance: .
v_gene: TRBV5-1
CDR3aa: CASSPSLDITEAFF
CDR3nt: TGCGCCAGCAGTCCTTCGTTGGACATAACTGAAGCTTTCTTT

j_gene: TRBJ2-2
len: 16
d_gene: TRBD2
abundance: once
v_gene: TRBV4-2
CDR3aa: CASSPTRTSGTGELFF
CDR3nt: TGTGCCAGCAGCCCAACCAGGACTAGCGGCACCGGGGAGCTGTTTTTT

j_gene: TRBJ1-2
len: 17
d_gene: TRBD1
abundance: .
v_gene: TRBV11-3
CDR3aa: CASSLRVQDRVGYGYTF
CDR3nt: TGTGCCAGCAGCTTAAGAGTCCAGGACAGGGTAGGGTATGGCTACACCTTC

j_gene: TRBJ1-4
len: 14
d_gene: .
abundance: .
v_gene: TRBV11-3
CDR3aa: CASSLVDRSEKLFF
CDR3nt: TGTGCCAGCAGCTTAGTTGACAGGTCCGAAAAACTGTTTTTT

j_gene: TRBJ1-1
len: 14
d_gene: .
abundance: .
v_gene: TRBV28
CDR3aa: CASSLFGENTEAFF
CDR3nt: TGTGCCAGCAGTTTATTCGGGGAGAACACTGAAGCTTTCTTT

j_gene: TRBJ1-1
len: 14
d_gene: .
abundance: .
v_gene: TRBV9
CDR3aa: CASSLTGGNTEAFF
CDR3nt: TGTGCCAGCAGCCTGACAGGTGGGAACACTGAAGCTTTCTTT

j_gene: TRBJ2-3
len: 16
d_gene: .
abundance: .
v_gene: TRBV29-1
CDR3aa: CSVEDRSGDGADTQYF
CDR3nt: TGCAGCGTTGAAGATCGGTCAGGGGACGGGGCAGATACGCAGTATTTT

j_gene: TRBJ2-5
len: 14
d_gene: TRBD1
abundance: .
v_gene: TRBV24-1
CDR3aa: CATSVGGRAETQYF
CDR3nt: TGTGCCACCAGTGTAGGGGGCCGGGCAGAGACCCAGTACTTC

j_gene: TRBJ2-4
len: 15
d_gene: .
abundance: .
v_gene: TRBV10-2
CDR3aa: CASSEGGLAKNIQYF
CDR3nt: TGCGCCAGCAGTGAGGGGGGACTAGCCAAAAACATTCAGTACTTC

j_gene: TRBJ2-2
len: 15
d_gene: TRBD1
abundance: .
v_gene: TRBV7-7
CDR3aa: CASRPGTGGSGELFF
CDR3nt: TGTGCTAGCAGACCCGGGACAGGGGGCTCCGGGGAGCTGTTTTTT

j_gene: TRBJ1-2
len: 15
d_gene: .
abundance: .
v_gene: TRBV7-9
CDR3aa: CASSLEDRFWDGYTF
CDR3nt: TGTGCCAGCAGCTTGGAAGACAGGTTTTGGGATGGCTACACCTTC

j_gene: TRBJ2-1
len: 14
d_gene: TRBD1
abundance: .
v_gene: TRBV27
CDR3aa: CASSPRTGFNEQFF
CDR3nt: TGTGCCAGCAGTCCCCGGACAGGGTTCAATGAGCAGTTCTTC

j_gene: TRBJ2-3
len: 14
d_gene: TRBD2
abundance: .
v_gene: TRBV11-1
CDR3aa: CASSWDYETPPQYF
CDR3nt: TGTGCCAGCAGCTGGGACTACGAAACACCGCCGCAGTATTTT

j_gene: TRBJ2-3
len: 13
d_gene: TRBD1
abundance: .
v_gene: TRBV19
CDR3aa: CATRQGGTDTQYF
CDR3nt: TGTGCCACCAGACAGGGGGGGACAGATACGCAGTATTTT

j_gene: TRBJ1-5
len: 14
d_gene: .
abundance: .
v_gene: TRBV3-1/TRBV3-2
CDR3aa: CASSQKGVPKPQHF
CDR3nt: TGTGCCAGCAGCCAAAAAGGGGTCCCCAAGCCCCAGCATTTT

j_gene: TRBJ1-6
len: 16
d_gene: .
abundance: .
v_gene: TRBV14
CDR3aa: CASSQGGLTYNSPLHF
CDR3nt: TGTGCCAGCAGCCAAGGAGGTCTTACCTATAATTCACCCCTCCACTTT

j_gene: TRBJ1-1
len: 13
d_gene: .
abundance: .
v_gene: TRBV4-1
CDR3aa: CASSLKSRDEAFF
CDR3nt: TGCGCCAGCAGCCTAAAAAGCCGGGATGAAGCTTTCTTT

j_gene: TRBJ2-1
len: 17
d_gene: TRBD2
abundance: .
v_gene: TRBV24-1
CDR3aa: CATSERTSGSSYNEQFF
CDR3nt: TGTGCCACCAGTGAGCGCACTAGCGGGAGTTCCTACAATGAGCAGTTCTTC

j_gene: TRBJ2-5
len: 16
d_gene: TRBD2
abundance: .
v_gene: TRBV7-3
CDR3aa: CASSLSGASGEVTQYF
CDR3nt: TGTGCCAGCAGCTTAAGTGGGGCTAGCGGGGAAGTCACCCAGTACTTC

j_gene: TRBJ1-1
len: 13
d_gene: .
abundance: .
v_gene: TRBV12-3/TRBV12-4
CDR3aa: CASSPPGRAEAFF
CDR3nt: TGTGCCAGCAGCCCTCCCGGGAGGGCTGAAGCTTTCTTT

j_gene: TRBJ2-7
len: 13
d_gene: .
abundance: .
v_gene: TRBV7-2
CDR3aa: CASSPGISYEQYF
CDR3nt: TGTGCCAGCAGCCCCGGGATCTCCTACGAGCAGTACTTC

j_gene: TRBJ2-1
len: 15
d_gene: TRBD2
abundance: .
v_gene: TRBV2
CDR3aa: CASRARTSGSNEQFF
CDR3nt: TGTGCCAGCAGGGCGAGGACTAGCGGGTCCAATGAGCAGTTCTTC

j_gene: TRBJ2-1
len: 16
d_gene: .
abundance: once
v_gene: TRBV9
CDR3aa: CASSVDGRVAYNEQFF
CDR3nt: TGTGCCAGCAGCGTAGATGGCAGGGTAGCCTACAATGAGCAGTTCTTC

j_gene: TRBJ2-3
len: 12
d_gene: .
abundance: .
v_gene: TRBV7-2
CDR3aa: CASSLVADTQYF
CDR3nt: TGTGCCAGCAGCTTAGTAGCAGATACGCAGTATTTT

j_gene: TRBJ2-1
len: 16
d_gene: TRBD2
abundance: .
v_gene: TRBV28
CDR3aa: CASSLSGLAGGNEQFF
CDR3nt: TGTGCCAGCAGTTTATCTGGACTAGCGGGAGGAAATGAGCAGTTCTTC